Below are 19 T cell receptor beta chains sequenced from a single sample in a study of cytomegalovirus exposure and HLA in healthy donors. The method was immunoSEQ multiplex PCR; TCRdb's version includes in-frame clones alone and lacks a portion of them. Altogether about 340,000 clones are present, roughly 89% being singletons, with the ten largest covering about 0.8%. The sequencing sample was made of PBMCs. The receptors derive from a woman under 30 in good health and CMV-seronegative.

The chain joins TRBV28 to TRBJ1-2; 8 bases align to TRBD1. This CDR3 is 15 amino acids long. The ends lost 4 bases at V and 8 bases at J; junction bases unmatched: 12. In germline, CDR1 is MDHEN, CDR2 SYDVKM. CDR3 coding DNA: TGTGCCAGCAGTTCCCCACAAGGAGACAGGGGAGGCTACACCTTC. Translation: CASSSPQGDRGGYTF.

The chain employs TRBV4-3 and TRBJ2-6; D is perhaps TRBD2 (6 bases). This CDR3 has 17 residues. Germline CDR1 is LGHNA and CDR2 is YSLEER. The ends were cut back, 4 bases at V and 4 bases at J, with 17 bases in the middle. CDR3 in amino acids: CASSPGTEGYGANVLTF. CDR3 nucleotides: TGCGCCAGCAGCCCCGGGACGGAGGGATACGGGGCCAACGTCCTGACTTTC.

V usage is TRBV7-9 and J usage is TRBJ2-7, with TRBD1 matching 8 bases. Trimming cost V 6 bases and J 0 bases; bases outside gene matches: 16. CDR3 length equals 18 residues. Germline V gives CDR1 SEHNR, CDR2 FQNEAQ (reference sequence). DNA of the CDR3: TGTGCCAGCAGTTACGGGGACAGGCGAGTCGGTAGCTCCTACGAGCAGTACTTC. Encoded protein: CASSYGDRRVGSSYEQYF.

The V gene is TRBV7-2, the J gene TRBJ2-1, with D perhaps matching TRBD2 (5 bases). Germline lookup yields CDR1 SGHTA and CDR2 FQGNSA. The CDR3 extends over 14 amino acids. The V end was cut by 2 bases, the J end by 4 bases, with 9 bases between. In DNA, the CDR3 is TGTGCCAGCAGCTTAACTAGGAGTTACAATGAGCAGTTCTTC. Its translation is CASSLTRSYNEQFF.

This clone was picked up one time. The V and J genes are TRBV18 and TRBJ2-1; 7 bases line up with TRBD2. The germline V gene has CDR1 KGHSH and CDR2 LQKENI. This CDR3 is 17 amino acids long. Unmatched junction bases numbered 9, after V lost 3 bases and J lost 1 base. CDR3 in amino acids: CASSPQRGRGSYNEQFF. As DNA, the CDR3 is TGTGCCAGCTCACCTCAAAGAGGGAGGGGTTCCTACAATGAGCAGTTCTTC.

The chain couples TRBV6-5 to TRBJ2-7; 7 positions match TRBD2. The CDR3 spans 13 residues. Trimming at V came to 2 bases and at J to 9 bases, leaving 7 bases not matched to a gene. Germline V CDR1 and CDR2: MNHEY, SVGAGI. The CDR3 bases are TGTGCCAGCAGTTACAGGGAGGGCTGGGGGCAGTACTTC. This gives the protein CASSYREGWGQYF.

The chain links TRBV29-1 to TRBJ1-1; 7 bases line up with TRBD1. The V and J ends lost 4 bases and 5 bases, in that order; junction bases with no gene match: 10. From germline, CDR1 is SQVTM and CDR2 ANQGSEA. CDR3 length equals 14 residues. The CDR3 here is CSVVQARRGTEAFF. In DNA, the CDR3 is TGCAGCGTTGTGCAGGCCCGCAGGGGGACTGAAGCTTTCTTT. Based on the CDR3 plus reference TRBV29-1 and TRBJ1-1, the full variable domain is SAVISQKPSRDICQRGTSLTIQCQVDSQVTMMFWYRQQPGQSLTLIATANQGSEATYESGFVIDKFPISRPNLTFSTLTVSNMSPEDSSIYLCSVVQARRGTEAFFGQGTRLTVV.

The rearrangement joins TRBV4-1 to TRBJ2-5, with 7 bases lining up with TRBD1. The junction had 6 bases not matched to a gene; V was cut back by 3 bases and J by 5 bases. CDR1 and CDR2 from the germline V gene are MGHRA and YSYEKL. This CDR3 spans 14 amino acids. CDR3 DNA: TGCGCCAGCAGCCAGTTGACAGGGTGGGAGACCCAGTACTTC. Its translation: CASSQLTGWETQYF.

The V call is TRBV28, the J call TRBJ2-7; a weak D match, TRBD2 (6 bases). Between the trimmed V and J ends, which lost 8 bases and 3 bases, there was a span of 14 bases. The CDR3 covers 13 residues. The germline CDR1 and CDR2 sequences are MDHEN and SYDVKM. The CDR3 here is CASARDWVYEQYF. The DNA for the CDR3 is TGTGCCAGCGCCCGGGACTGGGTCTACGAGCAGTACTTC. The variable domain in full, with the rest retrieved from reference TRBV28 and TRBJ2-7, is DVKVTQSSRYLVKRTGEKVFLECVQDMDHENMFWYRQDPGLGLRLIYFSYDVKMKEKGDIPEGYSVSREKKERFSLILESASTNQTSMYLCASARDWVYEQYFGPGTRLTVT.

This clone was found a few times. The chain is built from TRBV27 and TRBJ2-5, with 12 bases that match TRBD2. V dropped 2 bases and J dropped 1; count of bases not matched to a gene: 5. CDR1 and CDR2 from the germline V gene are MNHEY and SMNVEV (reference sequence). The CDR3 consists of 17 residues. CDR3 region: CASSLGGLAGPQETQYF. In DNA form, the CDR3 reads TGTGCCAGCAGTTTAGGAGGACTAGCGGGGCCCCAAGAGACCCAGTACTTC.

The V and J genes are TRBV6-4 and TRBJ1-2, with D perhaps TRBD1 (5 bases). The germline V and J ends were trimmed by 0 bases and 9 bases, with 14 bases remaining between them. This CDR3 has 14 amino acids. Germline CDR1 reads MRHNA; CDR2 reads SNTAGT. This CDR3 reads CASSDSRGSRSYTF. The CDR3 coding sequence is TGTGCCAGCAGTGACTCAAGGGGTAGTAGGAGCTACACCTTC.

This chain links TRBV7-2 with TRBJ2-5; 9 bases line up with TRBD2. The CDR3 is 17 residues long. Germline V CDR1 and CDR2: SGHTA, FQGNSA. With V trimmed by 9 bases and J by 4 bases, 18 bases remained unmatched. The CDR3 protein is CASSIGASGTGVETQYF. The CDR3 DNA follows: TGTGCCAGTTCAATCGGGGCTAGCGGGACGGGGGTAGAGACCCAGTACTTC.

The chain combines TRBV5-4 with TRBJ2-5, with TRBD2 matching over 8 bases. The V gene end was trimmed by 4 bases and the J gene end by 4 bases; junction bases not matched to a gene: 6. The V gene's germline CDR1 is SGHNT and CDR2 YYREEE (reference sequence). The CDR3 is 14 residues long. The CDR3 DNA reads TGTGCCAGCAGCCCGGGGGGGCCATCAGAGACCCAGTACTTC. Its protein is CASSPGGPSETQYF.

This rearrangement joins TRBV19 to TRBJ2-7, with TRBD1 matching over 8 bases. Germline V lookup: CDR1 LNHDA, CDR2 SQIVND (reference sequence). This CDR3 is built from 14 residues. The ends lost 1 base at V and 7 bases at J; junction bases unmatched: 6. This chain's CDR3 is CASSIAQGAGEQYF. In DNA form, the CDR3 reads TGTGCCAGTAGTATAGCCCAGGGGGCTGGGGAGCAGTACTTC.

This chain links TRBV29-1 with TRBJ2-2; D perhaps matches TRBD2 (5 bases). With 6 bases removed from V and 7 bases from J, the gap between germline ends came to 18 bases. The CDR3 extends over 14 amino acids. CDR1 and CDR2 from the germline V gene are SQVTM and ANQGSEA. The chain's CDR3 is CSVMWGDSGGELFF. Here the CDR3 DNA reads TGCAGCGTAATGTGGGGAGACTCGGGCGGGGAGCTGTTTTTT.

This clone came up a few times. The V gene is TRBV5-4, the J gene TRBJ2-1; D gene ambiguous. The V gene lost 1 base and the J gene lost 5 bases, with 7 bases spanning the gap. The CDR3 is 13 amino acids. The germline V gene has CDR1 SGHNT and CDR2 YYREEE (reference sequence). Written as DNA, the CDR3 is TGTGCCAGCAGCTTGACAGATCACAATGAGCAGTTCTTC. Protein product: CASSLTDHNEQFF. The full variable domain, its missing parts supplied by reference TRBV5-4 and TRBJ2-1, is ETGVTQSPTHLIKTRGQQVTLRCSSQSGHNTVSWYQQALGQGPQFIFQYYREEENGRGNFPPRFSGLQFPNYSSELNVNALELDDSALYLCASSLTDHNEQFFGPGTRLTVL.

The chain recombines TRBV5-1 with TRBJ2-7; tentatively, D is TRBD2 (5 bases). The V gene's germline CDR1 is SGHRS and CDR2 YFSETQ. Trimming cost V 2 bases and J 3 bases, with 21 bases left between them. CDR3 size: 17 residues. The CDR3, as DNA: TGCGCCAGCAGCTTTGGGGTGGGTCGTAGCGCGGGCTACGAGCAGTACTTC. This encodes CASSFGVGRSAGYEQYF.

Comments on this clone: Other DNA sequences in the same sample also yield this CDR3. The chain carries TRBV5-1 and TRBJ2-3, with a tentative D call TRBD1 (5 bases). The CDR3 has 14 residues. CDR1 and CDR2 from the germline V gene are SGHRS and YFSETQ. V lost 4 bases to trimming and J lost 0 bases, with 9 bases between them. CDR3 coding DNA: TGCGCCAGCAGCAGACAGACTAGCACAGATACGCAGTATTTT. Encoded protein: CASSRQTSTDTQYF.

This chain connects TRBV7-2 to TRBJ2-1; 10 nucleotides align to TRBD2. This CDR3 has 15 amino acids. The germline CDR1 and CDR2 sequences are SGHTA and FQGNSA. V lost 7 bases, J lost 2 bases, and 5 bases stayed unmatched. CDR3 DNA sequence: TGTGCCAGCACTCGGACTAGCGGAACCTACAATGAGCAGTTCTTC. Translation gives CASTRTSGTYNEQFF.